One sample yielded the 19 T cell receptor beta chains listed below, sequenced in a study of beta chain features in type 1 diabetes. Study-level findings and limits: Across all four CD4+ subsets, people with type 1 diabetes showed modestly shorter TCRB CDR3s.

cDNA synthesis used the whole RNA isolate, giving expressed TCRB sequences. The method was immunoSEQ multiplex PCR; TCRdb's version includes in-frame clones alone and lacks a portion of them. The profile shows roughly 330,000 clones, about 13% of them singletons. Which antigens these TCRs recognize remains unknown. What was sequenced was naive CD4+ T cells from blood. The receptors come from a woman between 18 and 29 years old with type 1 diabetes.

The chain carries TRBV10-2 and TRBJ1-5; 7 bases fit TRBD1. Trimming at V came to 2 bases and at J to 2 bases, leaving 9 bases not matched to a gene. The germline gives CDR1 WSHSY, CDR2 SAAADI. The length of the CDR3 is 17 residues. The CDR3 here is CASSEGQGEFGNQPQHF. Here the CDR3 DNA reads TGCGCCAGCAGTGAGGGCCAGGGGGAATTCGGCAATCAGCCCCAGCATTTT.

This clone showed up just a few times. The J gene is TRBJ2-4, the V gene TRBV5-6; 7 bases line up with TRBD1. CDR1 is SGHDT and CDR2 is YYEEEE in the germline V gene. V shed 4 bases, J shed 0 bases, and the junction held 10 bases outside the gene matches. This CDR3 contains 17 residues. This chain's CDR3 is CASSRTTGDLAKNIQYF. In DNA, the CDR3 is TGTGCCAGCAGCAGGACCACAGGGGACCTAGCCAAAAACATTCAGTACTTC.

This clone was seen more than once but under ten times. The J gene is TRBJ1-4, the V gene TRBV7-2, with no clear D. Trimming left V 1 base short and J 0 bases short, with 9 bases between. Germline CDR1 SGHTA, CDR2 FQGNSA. This CDR3 comprises 16 residues. The CDR3 here is CASSLVVGTTNEKLFF. The CDR3 coding sequence is TGTGCCAGCAGCTTAGTGGTCGGTACAACTAATGAAAAACTGTTTTTT. The full variable domain, completed using reference TRBV7-2 and TRBJ1-4, is GAGVSQSPSNKVTEKGKDVELRCDPISGHTALYWYRQSLGQGLEFLIYFQGNSAPDKSGLPSDRFSAERTGGSVSTLTIQRTQQEDSAVYLCASSLVVGTTNEKLFFGSGTQLSVL.

The chain has TRBV4-3 and TRBJ1-5; no reliable D call. CDR1 is LGHNA, CDR2 YSLEER, per germline. The CDR3 totals 13 residues. Trimming cost V 0 bases and J 7 bases, with 7 bases left between them. This CDR3 is CASSQDEMQPQHF. In nucleotides, the CDR3 is TGCGCCAGCAGCCAAGATGAGATGCAGCCCCAGCATTTT.

In its sample, this clone was seen a few times. The V call is TRBV6-4, the J call TRBJ2-7; D perhaps matches TRBD2 (5 bases). The V end was cut by 1 base, the J end by 1 base, with 11 bases between. This CDR3 is built from 15 residues. Per the germline V gene, CDR1 is MRHNA and CDR2 is SNTAGT. CDR3 nucleotide sequence: TGTGCCAGCAGTGACTGGACTCCTCGGTCCTACGAGCAGTACTTC. It specifies CASSDWTPRSYEQYF.

V is TRBV5-4 and J is TRBJ1-2, with 9 bases aligning to TRBD1. V lost 4 bases to trimming and J lost 6 bases; unmatched junction nucleotides: 7. Germline V gene lookup returns CDR1 SGHNT and CDR2 YYREEE (reference sequence). This CDR3 comprises 14 residues. The CDR3 bases are TGTGCCAGCAGCCCCCGACAGGGGGTCGATGGCTACACCTTC. Amino acids: CASSPRQGVDGYTF.

The chain joins TRBV30 to TRBJ2-7; TRBD2 is a possible D gene (6 bases). CDR3 size: 14 residues. The germline V gene encodes CDR1 GTSNPN and CDR2 SVGIG (reference sequence). V was shortened by 5 bases and J by 2 bases, with 16 bases between the two germline ends. CDR3 DNA: TGTGCCTGGGGACCGGGACTGAAAACCTACGAGCAGTACTTC. This codes for CAWGPGLKTYEQYF. Together with reference TRBV30 and TRBJ2-7, the CDR3 gives the full variable domain: SQTIHQWPATLVQPVGSPLSLECTVEGTSNPNLYWYRQAAGRGLQLLFYSVGIGQISSEVPQNLSASRPQDRQFILSSKKLLLSDSGFYLCAWGPGLKTYEQYFGPGTRLTVT.

The table lists this clone with a few counts. This rearrangement joins TRBV19 to TRBJ1-2, with 9 bases fitting TRBD1. The CDR3 totals 15 residues. Germline CDR1 and CDR2: LNHDA and SQIVND (reference sequence). J lost 7 bases, V lost 2 bases, and 8 bases had no gene match. DNA for the CDR3: TGTGCCAGTAGTATAAGGGACAGGGAATCGGGTGGCTACACCTTC. It encodes CASSIRDRESGGYTF.

This clone has more than one count but fewer than ten. The chain employs TRBV20-1 and TRBJ2-1, with no clear D. CDR1 is DFQATT, CDR2 SNEGSKA, per germline (reference sequence). V was pared by 5 bases and J by 4 bases, with 6 bases between. The CDR3 covers 11 residues. The CDR3 loop reads CSASIYNEQFF. DNA for the CDR3: TGCAGTGCTTCTATTTACAATGAGCAGTTCTTC.

This clone was recorded a few times. This chain uses TRBV27 with TRBJ2-5; 8 nucleotides agree with TRBD2. The V and J ends lost 2 bases and 7 bases, in that order; junction bases with no gene match: 12. Germline V CDR1 and CDR2: MNHEY, SMNVEV (reference sequence). CDR3 length: 16 amino acids. The chain's CDR3 is CASSLRGGGRPGTQYF. For the CDR3, the DNA is TGTGCCAGCAGTTTAAGGGGTGGCGGGAGGCCTGGGACCCAGTACTTC.

This clone was observed a handful of times. V is TRBV21-1 and J is TRBJ2-6; the table names TRBD2, a call not compared with the DNA. TRBV21-1 is a known pseudogene. The CDR3 covers 15 residues. This CDR3 reads CARGRRGSGANVLTF. CDR3 DNA: TGTGCCAGGGGGAGACGGGGCTCTGGGGCCAACGTCCTGACTTTC.

About this clone itself: Mismatch with germline at one junction end may stem from a read error. The chain recombines TRBV7-6 with TRBJ2-5, with TRBD2 as a possible D gene (6 bases). Germline CDR1 SGHVS, CDR2 FNYEAQ. The CDR3 length is 11 residues. In nucleotides, the CDR3 is TGTGCCAGCAGCTGGGACTTCCCCAAGGACTTC. It specifies CASSWDFPKDF. The full variable domain, rest sourced from reference TRBV7-6 and TRBJ2-5, is GAGVSQSPRYKVTKRGQDVALRCDPISGHVSLYWYRQALGQGPEFLTYFNYEAQQDKSGLPNDRFSAERPEGSISTLTIQRTEQRDSAMYRCASSWDFPKDFGPGTRLLVL.

The chain couples TRBV9 to TRBJ2-4, with 7 bases aligning to TRBD1. Germline CDR1 reads SGDLS; CDR2 reads YYNGEE. Germline trimming cut 3 bases from V and 3 bases from J; bases unmatched to any gene: 9. The length of the CDR3 is 16 residues. The CDR3 sequence is CASSDRKGGGKNIQYF. The CDR3 DNA follows: TGTGCCAGCAGCGACCGGAAAGGGGGCGGCAAAAACATTCAGTACTTC.

This clone came up a few times. The CDR3 region is CASSLDTGSGNTIYF. CDR3 nucleotides: TGCGCCAGCAGCTTGGACACAGGGTCTGGAAACACCATATATTTT. V gene TRBV5-1 combines with J gene TRBJ1-3; weak D call: TRBD1 (6 bases). The length of the CDR3 is 15 residues. V dropped 0 bases and J dropped 1 base, with 8 bases sitting between them. Germline V gives CDR1 SGHRS, CDR2 YFSETQ.

Only a few counts were recorded for this clone. The chain recombines TRBV7-3 with TRBJ2-2, with TRBD2 identical over 7 bases. The germline CDR1 and CDR2 sequences are SGHTA and FQGTGA. CDR3 length equals 17 residues. V was pared by 0 bases and J by 4 bases, with 8 bases of the junction left unmatched. CDR3 protein: CASSLTNGGSLTGELFF. DNA of the CDR3: TGTGCCAGCAGCTTAACGAATGGCGGGAGCCTCACCGGGGAGCTGTTTTTT.

This clone was seen a handful of times. The V and J genes are TRBV1 and TRBJ2-7; the tabulated D call, TRBD1, remains unverified against the DNA. TRBV1 is a recognized pseudogene. The CDR3 has 16 residues. CDR3 bases: TGCACCAGCAGCCGAGAAAACCGACAGGGTACCGCCGAGCAGTACGTC. It is translated as CTSSRENRQGTAEQYV.

This chain links TRBV5-6 with TRBJ2-3; tentative D call: TRBD1 (6 bases). V dropped 2 bases and J dropped 5 bases, with 9 bases sitting between them. The CDR3 length is 13 residues. Germline CDR1 is SGHDT and CDR2 is YYEEEE. The CDR3 sequence: CASSFIQGDTQYF. CDR3 bases: TGTGCCAGCAGCTTTATACAGGGAGATACGCAGTATTTT.

This clone has more than one count but fewer than ten. This CDR3 is also generated by other DNA sequences in the sample. The chain has TRBV18 and TRBJ1-2; 7 bases match TRBD1. CDR1 and CDR2 (germline): KGHSH, LQKENI. The CDR3 loop spans 12 amino acids. Germline trimming cut 2 bases from V and 6 bases from J; bases unmatched to any gene: 0. CDR3 bases: TGTGCCAGCTCACCAACAGGGGATGGCTACACCTTC. As protein: CASSPTGDGYTF.

The table lists this clone with a few counts. The V gene is TRBV29-1, the J gene TRBJ1-2; D is uncertain. Germline values: CDR1 SQVTM, CDR2 ANQGSEA. V dropped 3 bases and J dropped 2 bases, with 7 bases sitting between them. The CDR3 sequence is 12 residues long. CDR3 residues: CSVDVLNYGYTF. The DNA of the CDR3 is TGCAGCGTTGACGTCCTAAACTATGGCTACACCTTC.